Shown below are 30 T cell receptor beta chains from a single sample sequenced in a study of blood T cell repertoires in COVID-19. The table came from immunoSEQ multiplex PCR; TCRdb's copy has only in-frame clones and leaves some out. This sample has about 74,000 clones; about 88% occur once, and the top ten carry roughly 2.7%. Source material: peripheral blood. The origin of the receptors is a man in his 70s with active or convalescent COVID-19.

The J gene is TRBJ2-7, the V gene TRBV6-1, with D hard to call. V was clipped by 10 bases and J by 1 base, with 11 bases between them. Germline CDR1 reads MNHNS; CDR2 reads SASEGT. This CDR3 has 12 amino acids. CDR3 amino acids: CATRVGSYEQYF. DNA for the CDR3: TGTGCCACCCGGGTTGGGTCCTACGAGCAGTACTTC.

The V call is TRBV4-2, the J call TRBJ2-7; possibly TRBD2 for D (6 bases). Germline V lookup: CDR1 LGHNA, CDR2 YNFKEQ. CDR3 size: 15 residues. The V end lost 3 bases, the J end lost 2 bases, and 14 bases lay between the germline ends. The CDR3 nucleotides read TGTGCCAGCAGCCAGGAGGGCCCTTCCACCTACGAGCAGTACTTC. This encodes CASSQEGPSTYEQYF.

This rearrangement joins TRBV19 to TRBJ1-5; D not resolved. V dropped 5 bases and J dropped 5 bases, with 16 bases sitting between them. CDR1 and CDR2 from the germline V gene are LNHDA and SQIVND (reference sequence). This CDR3 spans 15 amino acids. CDR3 protein: CASSRLFGVDQPQHF. The DNA for the CDR3 is TGTGCCAGTAGTCGGTTATTTGGTGTCGATCAGCCCCAGCATTTT.

The chain has TRBV9 and TRBJ1-1, with D unclear. This CDR3 has 14 residues. V lost 0 bases and J 0 bases, leaving 6 bases between the germline ends. Germline CDR1 and CDR2: SGDLS and YYNGEE. CDR3 nucleotides: TGTGCCAGCAGCGTAGCAGGCTTGAACACTGAAGCTTTCTTT. This sequence encodes CASSVAGLNTEAFF.

The chain recombines TRBV19 with TRBJ1-2; the match to TRBD1 covers 7 bases. The CDR3 is made up of 14 amino acids. Germline CDR1 and CDR2: LNHDA and SQIVND (reference sequence). J lost 5 bases, V lost 2 bases, and 5 bases had no gene match. CDR3: CASSIRGGAYGYTF. The CDR3 nucleotides read TGTGCCAGTAGTATAAGAGGGGGCGCGTATGGCTACACCTTC.

Comments on this clone: The CDR3 end shows no conserved phenylalanine or tryptophan, and so a read error is likely. It is unclear where the CDR3 begins or ends on the DNA, so no DNA is shown, and the CDR3 is as TCRdb lists it. The rearrangement uses TRBV2 and TRBJ1-1; the D segment call TRBD1 is taken from the table without a DNA check. Counting both end residues, the CDR3 totals 10 amino acids. Germline CDR1 and CDR2: SNHLY and FYNNEI. CDR3 loop: CASSEDRPKI.

In its sample, this clone was seen once. This chain connects TRBV15 to TRBJ2-1, with D maybe TRBD2 (7 bases). Germline values: CDR1 LNHNV, CDR2 YYDKDF (reference sequence). V dropped 3 bases and J dropped 8 bases, with 11 bases sitting between them. The CDR3 has 13 residues. CDR3 loop: CATSRGGADEQFF. In DNA form, the CDR3 reads TGTGCCACCAGCAGGGGGGGGGCTGATGAGCAGTTCTTC.

The chain employs TRBV29-1 and TRBJ2-7; a weak D match, TRBD2 (7 bases). V dropped 4 bases and J dropped 7 bases, with 11 bases sitting between them. CDR1 and CDR2 (germline): SQVTM, ANQGSEA. This CDR3 comprises 11 residues. The CDR3, as DNA: TGCAGCGTTGCACAGGGAGGGGAGCAGTACTTC. Its protein product is CSVAQGGEQYF.

The chain has TRBV5-1 and TRBJ1-1; D remains unclear. V gave up 4 bases and J gave up 0 bases, with 13 bases separating them. Germline V gene sequence: CDR1 SGHRS, CDR2 YFSETQ. This CDR3 region has 15 residues. Here the CDR3 reads CASSRLDTLNTEAFF. The CDR3 nucleotides read TGCGCCAGCAGCCGCTTAGACACCTTGAACACTGAAGCTTTCTTT.

This clone was counted only a few times. The chain recombines TRBV5-4 with TRBJ1-4, with D possibly TRBD1 on 6 matching bases. The CDR3 is made up of 15 amino acids. With 3 bases removed from V and 6 bases from J, the gap between germline ends came to 15 bases. Germline CDR1 is SGHNT and CDR2 is YYREEE (reference sequence). The CDR3 DNA follows: TGTGCCAGCAGCTCGGAGACAGGTGGTGATGAAAAACTGTTTTTT. Translation: CASSSETGGDEKLFF. Based on the CDR3 plus reference TRBV5-4 and TRBJ1-4, the full variable domain is ETGVTQSPTHLIKTRGQQVTLRCSSQSGHNTVSWYQQALGQGPQFIFQYYREEENGRGNFPPRFSGLQFPNYSSELNVNALELDDSALYLCASSSETGGDEKLFFGSGTQLSVL.

This chain uses TRBV27 with TRBJ2-7, with 7 bases matching TRBD1. V was pared by 6 bases and J by 3 bases, with 8 bases of the junction left unmatched. Germline-derived CDR1 and CDR2 are MNHEY and SMNVEV (reference sequence). CDR3 length: 14 amino acids. In nucleotides, the CDR3 is TGTGCCAGCAGCAGGGACAGAGTCGTCTACGAGCAGTACTTC. Its protein product is CASSRDRVVYEQYF.

The chain recombines TRBV5-1 with TRBJ1-4; tentatively, D is TRBD1 (5 bases). Germline loops: CDR1 SGHRS, CDR2 YFSETQ. The CDR3 runs to 13 residues. Trimming left V 7 bases short and J 7 bases short, with 14 bases between. This CDR3 is CASRGTFGEKLFF. CDR3 nucleotides: TGCGCCAGCCGGGGGACGTTTGGTGAAAAACTGTTTTTT. The variable domain in full, completed from reference TRBV5-1 and TRBJ1-4, reads KAGVTQTPRYLIKTRGQQVTLSCSPISGHRSVSWYQQTPGQGLQFLFEYFSETQRNKGNFPGRFSGRQFSNSRSEMNVSTLELGDSALYLCASRGTFGEKLFFGSGTQLSVL.

The V gene is TRBV11-3, the J gene TRBJ2-1, with 9 bases matching TRBD2. Germline values: CDR1 SGHNT, CDR2 YENEEA. The junction had 2 bases not matched to a gene; V was cut back by 0 bases and J by 2 bases. CDR3 length equals 16 residues. The CDR3 nucleotides are TGTGCCAGCAGCTTAGAGACTAGCGGAACCTACAATGAGCAGTTCTTC. The encoded protein is CASSLETSGTYNEQFF.

The J gene is TRBJ2-7, the V gene TRBV6-1; 10 bases agree with TRBD2. This CDR3 is built from 17 residues. Germline V gene lookup returns CDR1 MNHNS and CDR2 SASEGT. V gave up 1 base and J gave up 2 bases; unmatched junction bases: 8. The CDR3 spells CASSEGSGGRAAYEQYF. In DNA form, the CDR3 reads TGTGCCAGCAGTGAAGGTAGCGGGGGGCGCGCCGCCTACGAGCAGTACTTC.

The rearrangement links TRBV10-1 to TRBJ1-1, with no clear D. Germline CDR1 and CDR2: WNHNN and SYGVQD (reference sequence). The CDR3 is 13 residues long. With 8 bases removed from V and 2 bases from J, the gap between germline ends came to 12 bases. Here the CDR3 reads CASQTRHNTEAFF. As DNA, the CDR3 is TGCGCCAGCCAGACCAGGCACAACACTGAAGCTTTCTTT.

This chain links TRBV7-9 with TRBJ1-3, with D maybe TRBD1 (5 bases). The CDR3 sequence is 16 residues long. Germline-derived CDR1 and CDR2 are SEHNR and FQNEAQ (reference sequence). V lost 3 bases and J 0 bases, leaving 12 bases between the germline ends. CDR3 coding DNA: TGTGCCAGCAGCTTGTCGCAGGGCCGCTCTGGAAACACCATATATTTT. It yields the protein CASSLSQGRSGNTIYF.

In its sample, this clone was seen once. This chain connects TRBV10-2 to TRBJ1-1, with 7 bases lining up with TRBD1. Germline values: CDR1 WSHSY, CDR2 SAAADI. Trimming removed 3 bases from V and 0 bases from J; junction bases left unmatched: 10. The CDR3 is 17 residues long. The CDR3 coding sequence is TGCGCCAGCAGTGAACACGACAGGGCGTTTATGAACACTGAAGCTTTCTTT. Encoded protein: CASSEHDRAFMNTEAFF.

The chain's CDR3 is CASSQREGNEQFF. As DNA, the CDR3 is TGTGCCAGCTCACAGAGGGAAGGGAATGAGCAGTTCTTC. V gene TRBV18 combines with J gene TRBJ2-1, with D maybe TRBD2 (5 bases). V lost 4 bases and J 7 bases, leaving 11 bases between the germline ends. This CDR3 has 13 residues. Germline CDR1 reads KGHSH; CDR2 reads LQKENI.

V and J are TRBV7-2 and TRBJ1-2; no clear D. V lost 1 base and J 7 bases, leaving 13 bases between the germline ends. This CDR3 has 14 amino acids. Looked up from germline, CDR1 is SGHTA and CDR2 is FQGNSA. The CDR3, as DNA: TGTGCCAGCAGCTTAGGCGGCAGTGTAAGTGGCTACACCTTC. This encodes CASSLGGSVSGYTF.

The J gene is TRBJ2-7, the V gene TRBV18; 12 bases map to TRBD1. The CDR3 has 15 amino acids. Germline-derived CDR1 and CDR2 are KGHSH and LQKENI. V shed 3 bases and J 4 bases; nucleotides not matched to a gene: 4. In DNA, the CDR3 is TGTGCCAGCTCACCTGGGACAGGGGGCATGTACGAGCAGTACTTC. Translating it yields CASSPGTGGMYEQYF.

This chain connects TRBV4-1 to TRBJ2-2, with D possibly matching TRBD2 (5 bases). The V end lost 0 bases, the J end lost 6 bases, and 5 bases lay between the germline ends. Germline CDR1 MGHRA, CDR2 YSYEKL. The CDR3 consists of 13 residues. CDR3 sequence reads: CASSQERAGELFF. The CDR3 DNA follows: TGCGCCAGCAGCCAAGAGAGGGCCGGGGAGCTGTTTTTT.

This rearrangement joins TRBV5-1 to TRBJ1-2; 9 bases are shared with TRBD1. With V trimmed by 4 bases and J by 4 bases, 11 bases remained unmatched. CDR3 length: 16 residues. The germline V gene has CDR1 SGHRS and CDR2 YFSETQ. Here the CDR3 reads CASSPLGQGSPYGYTF. DNA of the CDR3: TGCGCCAGCAGCCCCTTAGGACAGGGGTCGCCCTATGGCTACACCTTC.

The chain joins TRBV29-1 to TRBJ1-3; 10 bases fit TRBD1. The germline V gene has CDR1 SQVTM and CDR2 ANQGSEA. CDR3 length: 14 amino acids. V gave up 3 bases and J gave up 12 bases; unmatched junction bases: 11. The CDR3: CSVERQGAYRNIYF. The CDR3 DNA follows: TGCAGCGTTGAGCGACAGGGGGCTTATCGGAACATATATTTT.

The chain has TRBV2 and TRBJ1-2; TRBD1 might be the D (5 bases). Deletions cut 8 bases from V and 7 bases from J, with 14 bases between. The CDR3 extends over 12 amino acids. In germline, CDR1 is SNHLY, CDR2 FYNNEI. The DNA for the CDR3 is TGTGCCAGCGGAGCAGGGCCCGGTGGCTACACCTTC. Its protein product is CASGAGPGGYTF.

This clone was observed a single time. The chain links TRBV5-1 to TRBJ1-6; 8 nucleotides line up with TRBD1. CDR3 length equals 15 residues. Germline loops: CDR1 SGHRS, CDR2 YFSETQ. V lost 3 bases and J lost 10; bases outside the gene matches: 9. The CDR3 DNA follows: TGCGCCAGCAGCTCTCAGACAGGGGTAGGATCACCCCTCCACTTT. It translates to CASSSQTGVGSPLHF.

V gene TRBV7-8 combines with J gene TRBJ1-5; D not certain. Per the germline V gene, CDR1 is SGHVS and CDR2 is FQNEAQ. V gave up 2 bases and J gave up 4 bases, with 12 bases separating them. The CDR3 contains 15 residues. CDR3 nucleotide sequence: TGTGCCAGCAGCTTATTACGAGGCTGGAATCAGCCCCAGCATTTT. Amino acid sequence: CASSLLRGWNQPQHF.

The chain carries TRBV6-4 and TRBJ2-5; weak D call: TRBD2 (6 bases). The germline V and J ends were trimmed by 0 bases and 5 bases, with 13 bases remaining between them. CDR1 and CDR2 from the germline V gene are MRHNA and SNTAGT. This CDR3 contains 15 residues. The CDR3 sequence is CASSDSGAGGETQYF. Written as DNA, the CDR3 is TGTGCCAGCAGTGACTCCGGGGCTGGGGGGGAGACCCAGTACTTC.

The genes are TRBV4-2 and TRBJ1-4; 10 nucleotides line up with TRBD1. The CDR3 runs 15 residues. J lost 5 bases, V lost 4 bases, and 4 bases had no gene match. CDR1 is LGHNA and CDR2 is YNFKEQ in the germline V gene. The CDR3 loop reads CASSRSGQGNEKLFF. The CDR3 nucleotides are TGTGCCAGCAGCCGGTCGGGACAGGGGAATGAAAAACTGTTTTTT.

This chain joins TRBV6-5 and TRBJ1-4; a possible D gene is TRBD1 (6 bases). Looked up from germline, CDR1 is MNHEY and CDR2 is SVGAGI. The V and J ends lost 2 bases and 4 bases respectively, with 11 bases between them. This CDR3 comprises 15 residues. The CDR3 DNA is TGTGCCAGCAGTTACGGGAGAGGGGGTAATGAAAAACTGTTTTTT. Amino acids: CASSYGRGGNEKLFF.

DNA for the CDR3: TGTGCCAGCAGTGGAGGGGGACCTTCAGGCGATTCACCCCTCCACTTT. It translates to CASSGGGPSGDSPLHF. This chain joins TRBV6-1 and TRBJ1-6, with a tentative D call TRBD1 (6 bases). The CDR3 runs 16 residues. CDR1 and CDR2 (germline): MNHNS, SASEGT. The V and J ends lost 4 bases and 8 bases respectively, with 18 bases between them.